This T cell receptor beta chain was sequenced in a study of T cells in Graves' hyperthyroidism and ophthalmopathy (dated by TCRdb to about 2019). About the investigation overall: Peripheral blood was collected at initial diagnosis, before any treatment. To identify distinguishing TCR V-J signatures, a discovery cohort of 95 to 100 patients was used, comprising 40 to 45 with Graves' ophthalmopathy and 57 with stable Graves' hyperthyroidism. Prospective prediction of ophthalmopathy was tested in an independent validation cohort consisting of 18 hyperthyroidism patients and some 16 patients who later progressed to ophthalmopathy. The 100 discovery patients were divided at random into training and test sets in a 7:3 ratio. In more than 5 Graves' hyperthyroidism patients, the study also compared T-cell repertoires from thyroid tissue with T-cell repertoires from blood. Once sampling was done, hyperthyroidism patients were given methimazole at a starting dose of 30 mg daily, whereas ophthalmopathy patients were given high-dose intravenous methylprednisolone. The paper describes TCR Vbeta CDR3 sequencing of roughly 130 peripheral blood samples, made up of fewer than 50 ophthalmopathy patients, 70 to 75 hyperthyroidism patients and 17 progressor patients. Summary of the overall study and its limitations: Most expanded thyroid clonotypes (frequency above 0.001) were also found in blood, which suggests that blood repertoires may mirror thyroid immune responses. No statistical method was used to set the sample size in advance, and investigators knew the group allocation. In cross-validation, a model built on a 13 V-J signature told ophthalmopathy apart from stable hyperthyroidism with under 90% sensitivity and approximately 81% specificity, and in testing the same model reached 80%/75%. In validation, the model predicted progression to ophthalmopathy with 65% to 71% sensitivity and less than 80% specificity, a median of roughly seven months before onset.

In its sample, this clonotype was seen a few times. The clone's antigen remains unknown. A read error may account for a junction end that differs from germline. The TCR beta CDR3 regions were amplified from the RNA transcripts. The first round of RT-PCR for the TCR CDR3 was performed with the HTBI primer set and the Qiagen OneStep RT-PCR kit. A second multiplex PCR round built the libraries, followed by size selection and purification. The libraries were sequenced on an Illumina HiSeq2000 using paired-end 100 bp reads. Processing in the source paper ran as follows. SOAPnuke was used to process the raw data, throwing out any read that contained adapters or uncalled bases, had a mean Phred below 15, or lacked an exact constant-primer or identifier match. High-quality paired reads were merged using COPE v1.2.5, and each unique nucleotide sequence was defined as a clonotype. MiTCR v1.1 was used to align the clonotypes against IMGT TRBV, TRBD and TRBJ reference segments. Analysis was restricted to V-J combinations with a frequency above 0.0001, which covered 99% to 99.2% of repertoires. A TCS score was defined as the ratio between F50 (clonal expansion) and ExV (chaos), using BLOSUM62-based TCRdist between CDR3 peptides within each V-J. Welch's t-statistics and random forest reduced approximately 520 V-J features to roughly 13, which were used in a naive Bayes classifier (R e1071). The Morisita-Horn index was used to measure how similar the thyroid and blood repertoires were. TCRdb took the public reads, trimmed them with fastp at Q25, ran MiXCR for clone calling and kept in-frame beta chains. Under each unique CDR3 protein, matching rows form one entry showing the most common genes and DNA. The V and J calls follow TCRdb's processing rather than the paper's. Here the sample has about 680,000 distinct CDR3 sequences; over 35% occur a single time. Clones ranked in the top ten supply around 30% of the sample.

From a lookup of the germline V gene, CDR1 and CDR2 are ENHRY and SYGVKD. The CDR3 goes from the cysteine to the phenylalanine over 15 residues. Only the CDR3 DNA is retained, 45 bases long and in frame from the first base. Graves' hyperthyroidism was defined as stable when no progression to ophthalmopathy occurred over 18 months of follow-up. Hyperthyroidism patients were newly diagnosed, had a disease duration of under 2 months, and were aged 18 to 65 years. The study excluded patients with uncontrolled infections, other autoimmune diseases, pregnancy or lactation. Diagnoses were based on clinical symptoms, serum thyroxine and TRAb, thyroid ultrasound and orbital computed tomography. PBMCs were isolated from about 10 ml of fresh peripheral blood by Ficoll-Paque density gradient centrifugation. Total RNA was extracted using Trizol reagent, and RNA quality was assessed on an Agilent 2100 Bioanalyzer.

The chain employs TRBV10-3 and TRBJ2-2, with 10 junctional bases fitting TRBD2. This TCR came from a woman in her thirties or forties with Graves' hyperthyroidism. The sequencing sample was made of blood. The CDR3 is CASSSLSGRAEELFF. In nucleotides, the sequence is TGTGCCAGCAGTTCCCTCAGCGGGAGGGCCGAGGAGCTGTTTTTT.